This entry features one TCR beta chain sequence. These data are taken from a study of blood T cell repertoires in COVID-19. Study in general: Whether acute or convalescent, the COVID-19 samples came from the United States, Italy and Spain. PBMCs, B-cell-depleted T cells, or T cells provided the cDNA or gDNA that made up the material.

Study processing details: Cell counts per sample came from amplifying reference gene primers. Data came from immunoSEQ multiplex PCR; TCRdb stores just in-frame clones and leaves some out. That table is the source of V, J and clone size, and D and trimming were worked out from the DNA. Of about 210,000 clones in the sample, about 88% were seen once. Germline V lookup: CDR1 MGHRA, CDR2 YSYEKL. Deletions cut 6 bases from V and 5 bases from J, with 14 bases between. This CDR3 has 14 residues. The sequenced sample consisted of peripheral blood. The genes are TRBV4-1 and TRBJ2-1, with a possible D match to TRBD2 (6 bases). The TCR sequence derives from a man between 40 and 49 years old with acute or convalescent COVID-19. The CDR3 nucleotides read TGCGCCAGCAGGTTGGAGGGCGGCAACAATGAGCAGTTCTTC. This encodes CASRLEGGNNEQFF.